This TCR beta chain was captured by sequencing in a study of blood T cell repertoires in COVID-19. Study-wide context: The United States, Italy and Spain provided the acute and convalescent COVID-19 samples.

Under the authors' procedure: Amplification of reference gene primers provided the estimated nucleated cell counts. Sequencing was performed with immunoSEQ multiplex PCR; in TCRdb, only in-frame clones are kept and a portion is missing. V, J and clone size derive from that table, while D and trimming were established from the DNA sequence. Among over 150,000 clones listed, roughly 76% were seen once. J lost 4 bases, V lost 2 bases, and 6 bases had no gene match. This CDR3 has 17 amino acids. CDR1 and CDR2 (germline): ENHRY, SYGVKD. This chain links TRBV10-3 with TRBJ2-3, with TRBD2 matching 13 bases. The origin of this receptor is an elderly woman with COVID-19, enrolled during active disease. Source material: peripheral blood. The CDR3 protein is CAISEPTSGGASDTQYF. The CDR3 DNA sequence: TGTGCCATCAGTGAGCCAACTAGCGGGGGGGCGTCAGATACGCAGTATTTT.